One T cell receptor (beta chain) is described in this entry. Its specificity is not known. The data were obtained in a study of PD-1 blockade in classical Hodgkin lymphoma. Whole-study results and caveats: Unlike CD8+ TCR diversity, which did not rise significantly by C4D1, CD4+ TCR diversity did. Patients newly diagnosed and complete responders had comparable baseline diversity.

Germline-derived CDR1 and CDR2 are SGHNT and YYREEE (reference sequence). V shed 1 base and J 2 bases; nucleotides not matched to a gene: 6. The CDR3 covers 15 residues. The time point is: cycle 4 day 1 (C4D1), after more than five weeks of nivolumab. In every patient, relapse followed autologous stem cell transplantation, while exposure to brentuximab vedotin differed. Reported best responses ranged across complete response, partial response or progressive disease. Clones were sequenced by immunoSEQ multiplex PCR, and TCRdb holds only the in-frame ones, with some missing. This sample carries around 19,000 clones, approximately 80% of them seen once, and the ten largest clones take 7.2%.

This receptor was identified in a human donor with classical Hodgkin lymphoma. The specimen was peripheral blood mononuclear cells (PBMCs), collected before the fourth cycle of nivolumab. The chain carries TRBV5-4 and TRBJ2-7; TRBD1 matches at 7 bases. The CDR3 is CASSLSAGGPYEQYF. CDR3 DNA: TGTGCCAGCAGCTTGTCGGCAGGGGGTCCCTACGAGCAGTACTTC.